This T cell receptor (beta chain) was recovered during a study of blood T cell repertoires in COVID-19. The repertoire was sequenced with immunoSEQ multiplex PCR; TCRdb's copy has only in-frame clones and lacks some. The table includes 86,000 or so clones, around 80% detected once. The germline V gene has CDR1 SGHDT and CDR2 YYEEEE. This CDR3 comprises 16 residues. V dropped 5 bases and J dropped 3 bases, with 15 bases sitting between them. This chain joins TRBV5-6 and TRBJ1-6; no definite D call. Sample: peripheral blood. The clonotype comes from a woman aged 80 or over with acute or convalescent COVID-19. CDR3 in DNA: TGTGCCAGCAGAGCGCATAAGAGAAGCTATAATTCACCCCTCCACTTT. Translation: CASRAHKRSYNSPLHF.